Shown below are 16 T cell receptor beta chains from a single sample sequenced in a study of cytomegalovirus exposure and HLA in healthy donors. PCR used 60 Vbeta primers and 13 Jbeta primers. Here immunoSEQ multiplex PCR was the method, and the copy in TCRdb shows in-frame clones only, minus some. This sample yields roughly 160,000 clones, of which roughly 83% are seen a single time; 1.2% belongs to the top ten. The material sequenced was PBMCs. All receptors come from a boy aged 2 to 9 in good health and CMV-seronegative.

CDR3 bases: TGTGCCAGCAGCTTCCGACAGGGTAAGGAGACTGAAGCTTTCTTT. The encoded protein is CASSFRQGKETEAFF. The gene calls are TRBV7-6 and TRBJ1-1, with 7 bases fitting TRBD1. This CDR3 is 15 amino acids long. V shed 3 bases, J shed 5 bases, and the junction held 9 bases outside the gene matches. Germline assignment: CDR1 SGHVS and CDR2 FNYEAQ.

V is TRBV7-8 and J is TRBJ2-5; 9 nucleotides match TRBD2. J gave up 1 base and V 3 bases, and 12 bases lay outside the gene matches. Germline CDR1 and CDR2: SGHVS and FQNEAQ. The CDR3 is made up of 18 amino acids. The CDR3 bases are TGTGCCAGCAGCTTTCCGAGACTAGCGGACCCCTCCCAAGAGACCCAGTACTTC. The encoded protein is CASSFPRLADPSQETQYF.

This rearrangement joins TRBV19 to TRBJ2-5, with TRBD2 matching 7 bases. After removal of 11 bases from V and 0 bases from J, the junction contained 12 bases not matched to a gene. The germline V gene has CDR1 LNHDA and CDR2 SQIVND (reference sequence). The CDR3 contains 15 residues. The CDR3 loop is CASGASGANQETQYF. For the CDR3, the DNA is TGTGCCTCTGGGGCTAGCGGAGCAAACCAAGAGACCCAGTACTTC.

The rearrangement joins TRBV6-6 to TRBJ1-2, with TRBD1 matching 7 bases. The CDR3 runs 15 residues. V gave up 8 bases and J gave up 3 bases; unmatched junction bases: 12. Germline assignment: CDR1 MNHNY and CDR2 SVGAGI (reference sequence). For the CDR3, the DNA is TGTGCCAGCTCAGTTAGTACAGGGGAGGACTATGGCTACACCTTC. Its protein is CASSVSTGEDYGYTF.

The CDR3 loop is CASSLGAVYGYTF. The CDR3 DNA follows: TGTGCCAGCAGCTTAGGTGCGGTCTATGGCTACACCTTC. This rearrangement joins TRBV7-8 to TRBJ1-2; no definite D call. Per germline, CDR1 SGHVS and CDR2 FQNEAQ. The CDR3 has 13 residues. The V and J ends lost 1 base and 4 bases respectively, with 7 bases between them.

The chain uses TRBV7-8 and TRBJ2-3, with TRBD2 as a possible D gene (6 bases). The germline V gene has CDR1 SGHVS and CDR2 FQNEAQ. Trimming shortened V by 0 bases and J by 1 base, and 17 bases separated the two germline ends. The CDR3 spans 18 residues. This chain's CDR3 is CASSLAWRGEDRTDTQYF. For the CDR3, the DNA is TGTGCCAGCAGCTTAGCGTGGCGGGGAGAGGACCGCACAGATACGCAGTATTTT.

The gene calls are TRBV10-3 and TRBJ2-7; D gene unclear. CDR3 length: 15 amino acids. V was shortened by 0 bases and J by 1 base, with 10 bases between the two germline ends. Germline CDR1 and CDR2: ENHRY and SYGVKD. The CDR3 nucleotides read TGTGCCATCAGTGAGTCAAGGAGCGTTTCCTACGAGCAGTACTTC. This encodes CAISESRSVSYEQYF.

This clone was seen a single time. V is TRBV28 and J is TRBJ1-1; D is perhaps TRBD1 (6 bases). The germline gives CDR1 MDHEN, CDR2 SYDVKM. Trimming removed 3 bases at V and 6 bases at J, with 14 bases between. The CDR3 runs 14 residues. CDR3 residues: CASSFSGGPAEAFF. The CDR3 bases are TGTGCCAGCAGTTTTTCCGGGGGGCCCGCTGAAGCTTTCTTT.

This clone was observed a single time. The chain employs TRBV5-1 and TRBJ2-3; 8 bases fit TRBD2. From germline, CDR1 is SGHRS and CDR2 YFSETQ. The V gene end was trimmed by 2 bases and the J gene end by 6 bases; junction bases not matched to a gene: 11. The CDR3 covers 16 residues. Written as DNA, the CDR3 is TGCGCCAGCAGCTTTGCCCCGGGACTAGAAACCGATACGCAGTATTTT. Translation gives CASSFAPGLETDTQYF. The whole variable domain, filled in from reference TRBV5-1 and TRBJ2-3, reads KAGVTQTPRYLIKTRGQQVTLSCSPISGHRSVSWYQQTPGQGLQFLFEYFSETQRNKGNFPGRFSGRQFSNSRSEMNVSTLELGDSALYLCASSFAPGLETDTQYFGPGTRLTVL.

CDR3 amino acids: CASSALRQGGGYTF. The CDR3 DNA reads TGCGCCAGCAGCGCGTTACGACAGGGAGGTGGCTACACCTTC. The chain recombines TRBV5-1 with TRBJ1-2, with 7 bases lining up with TRBD1. Per the germline V gene, CDR1 is SGHRS and CDR2 is YFSETQ. The CDR3 extends over 14 amino acids. J lost 7 bases, V lost 4 bases, and 10 bases had no gene match.

The chain joins TRBV5-1 to TRBJ1-1; possibly TRBD1 for D (5 bases). The germline CDR1 and CDR2 sequences are SGHRS and YFSETQ. This CDR3 comprises 14 residues. Trimming pared 3 bases from V and 0 bases from J, leaving 9 bases between. CDR3 DNA: TGCGCCAGCAGCTCGACAGTTATGAACACTGAAGCTTTCTTT. Encoded protein: CASSSTVMNTEAFF. The whole variable domain, filled in from reference TRBV5-1 and TRBJ1-1, reads KAGVTQTPRYLIKTRGQQVTLSCSPISGHRSVSWYQQTPGQGLQFLFEYFSETQRNKGNFPGRFSGRQFSNSRSEMNVSTLELGDSALYLCASSSTVMNTEAFFGQGTRLTVV.

This clone has only a few counts. The chain links TRBV10-3 to TRBJ1-1; weak D call: TRBD1 (5 bases). This CDR3 is built from 12 residues. V was shortened by 6 bases and J by 4 bases, with 9 bases between the two germline ends. Germline CDR1 and CDR2: ENHRY and SYGVKD. The CDR3 sequence: CAIRGGSTEAFF. The CDR3 DNA reads TGTGCCATCAGGGGGGGGAGCACTGAAGCTTTCTTT.

The rearrangement links TRBV6-5 to TRBJ2-1; perhaps TRBD1 as D (6 bases). Germline V lookup: CDR1 MNHEY, CDR2 SVGAGI. This CDR3 region has 14 residues. V lost 1 base, J lost 8 bases, and 12 bases lay in between. CDR3 DNA sequence: TGTGCCAGCAGTTACTACGCAGGGGCCCATGAGCAGTTCTTC. Translating it yields CASSYYAGAHEQFF.

DNA of the CDR3: TGTGCCAGCTCAGGTAGCGGAGACAATGAGCAGTTCTTC. Protein sequence: CASSGSGDNEQFF. This rearrangement joins TRBV18 to TRBJ2-1; D is possibly TRBD2 (6 bases). Trimming pared 5 bases from V and 5 bases from J, leaving 10 bases between. CDR1 is KGHSH, CDR2 LQKENI, per germline. This CDR3 spans 13 amino acids.

The chain links TRBV6-5 to TRBJ1-2; D uncertain. This CDR3 has 14 residues. Trimming left V 0 bases short and J 2 bases short, with 7 bases between. CDR1 MNHEY and CDR2 SVGAGI come from the germline V gene. The CDR3 is CASSYSRNNYGYTF. CDR3 bases: TGTGCCAGCAGTTACTCGCGCAACAACTATGGCTACACCTTC.

This chain links TRBV5-6 with TRBJ1-1, with 10 bases lining up with TRBD1. The CDR3 is 15 residues long. The trim removed 4 bases at V and 6 bases at J, leaving 9 bases unmatched. Germline CDR1 and CDR2: SGHDT and YYEEEE. For the CDR3, the DNA is TGTGCCAGCAGCGGGACAGGGGATGGAAACCCTGAAGCTTTCTTT. Amino acids: CASSGTGDGNPEAFF.